This T cell receptor beta chain was obtained from a study of human T cells and chemical hapten exposure. The study, taken as a whole, reports: While controls formed fewer of them, expanded TCRs formed significantly more large CDR3 similarity clusters. DPC sensitization left the count of TCRs above 1 in 1000 unchanged.

The time point is: patch test 3, about 24 weeks after DPC sensitization. Treatment denoted: therapeutic diphenylcyclopropenone sensitization with weekly scalp DPC. One entry per CDR3 protein, called by TCRdb with MiXCR from the RACE reads. This sample has tens of thousands of distinct CDR3 sequences, with around 10% found just once. This CDR3 spans 13 amino acids. The V gene end was trimmed by 4 bases and the J gene end by 2 bases; junction bases not matched to a gene: 4. Germline CDR1 SQVTM, CDR2 ANQGSEA. This clonotype has a handful of counts. Antigen unknown. The chain has TRBV29-1 and TRBJ2-7; 8 bases align to TRBD2. The starting material was whole blood, obtained in connection with sensitization to the hapten diphenylcyclopropenone (DPC). This clonotype originated in a woman aged 45-65 years with alopecia areata. Some clones in this sample may be carry-over from other donors' samples. The CDR3 DNA reads TGCAGCGTTGGACTAGCGTTAACCTACGAGCAGTACTTC. Translating it yields CSVGLALTYEQYF.